This TCR beta chain comes out of a study of spatial heterogeneity in lung cancer. Study summary: Alpha-chain detections were consistently fewer than beta-chain detections among the sequences.

Individually, TCR cDNA molecules were each labelled with a unique molecular identifier. Using its own MiXCR run on the 5' RACE reads, TCRdb lists one record per CDR3 protein. This repertoire shows some 15,000 distinct CDR3 sequences, 10% to 11% found once; its top ten account for roughly a third. The CDR3 contains 14 residues. In germline, CDR1 is LGHNA, CDR2 YNFKEQ. Trimming took 0 bases from V and 6 from J, leaving 12 bases between them. This clonotype was counted many times. Its antigen is as yet unknown. The study, taken as a whole, reports: Ubiquitous, expanded tumor-derived TCRs were more frequently observed in blood at resection than at follow-up.

The time point denotes: sample taken at primary tumor resection. Material for sequencing was whole RNA from tumor, nontumor lung or frozen PBMC, left unsorted. The donor group consisted of under 90 patients who had untreated, early-stage non-small cell lung cancer. Sequenced here: PBMCs, sampled at surgery. The rearrangement links TRBV4-2 to TRBJ2-7; D possibly corresponds to TRBD2 (6 bases). The source of this sequence is a female donor with early-stage non-small cell lung cancer. This CDR3 is CASSQDIVGGEQYF. The CDR3, as DNA: TGTGCCAGCAGCCAAGATATAGTGGGGGGCGAGCAGTACTTC.